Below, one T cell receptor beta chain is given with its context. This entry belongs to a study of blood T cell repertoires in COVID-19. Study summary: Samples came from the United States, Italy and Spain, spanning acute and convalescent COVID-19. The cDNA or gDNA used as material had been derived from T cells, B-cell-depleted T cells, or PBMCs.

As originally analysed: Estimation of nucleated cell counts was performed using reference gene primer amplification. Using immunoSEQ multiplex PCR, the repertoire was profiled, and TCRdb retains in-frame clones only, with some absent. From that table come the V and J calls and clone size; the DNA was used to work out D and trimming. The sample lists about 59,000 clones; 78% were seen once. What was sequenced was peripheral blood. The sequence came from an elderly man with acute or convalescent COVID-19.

CDR3 amino acids: CASSFRGPGNTIYF. The CDR3 nucleotides are TGTGCCAGCAGTTTTAGGGGCCCTGGAAACACCATATATTTT. This chain joins TRBV27 and TRBJ1-3; weak D call: TRBD1 (5 bases). Trimming shortened V by 3 bases and J by 2 bases, and 8 bases separated the two germline ends. Germline V gene lookup returns CDR1 MNHEY and CDR2 SMNVEV (reference sequence). The CDR3 sequence is 14 residues long.